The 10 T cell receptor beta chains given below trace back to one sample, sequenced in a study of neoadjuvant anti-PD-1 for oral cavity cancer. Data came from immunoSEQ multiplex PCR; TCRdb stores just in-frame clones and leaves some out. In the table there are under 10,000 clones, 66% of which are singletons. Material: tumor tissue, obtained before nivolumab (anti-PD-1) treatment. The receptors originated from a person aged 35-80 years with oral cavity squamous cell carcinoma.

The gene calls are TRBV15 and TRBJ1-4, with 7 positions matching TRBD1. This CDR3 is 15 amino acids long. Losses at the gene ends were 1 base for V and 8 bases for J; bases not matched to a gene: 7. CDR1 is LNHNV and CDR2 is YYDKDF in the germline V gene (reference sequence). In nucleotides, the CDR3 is TGTGCCACCAGCAGAGGAACCAGGGGGGACGAAAAACTGTTTTTT. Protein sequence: CATSRGTRGDEKLFF.

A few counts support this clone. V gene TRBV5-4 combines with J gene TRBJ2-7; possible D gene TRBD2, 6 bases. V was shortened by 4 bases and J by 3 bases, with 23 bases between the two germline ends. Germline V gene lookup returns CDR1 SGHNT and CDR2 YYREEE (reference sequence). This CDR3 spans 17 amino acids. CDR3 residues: CASSPARGQGRDYEQYF. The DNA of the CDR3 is TGTGCCAGCAGCCCAGCCCGGGGCCAAGGGCGGGACTACGAGCAGTACTTC.

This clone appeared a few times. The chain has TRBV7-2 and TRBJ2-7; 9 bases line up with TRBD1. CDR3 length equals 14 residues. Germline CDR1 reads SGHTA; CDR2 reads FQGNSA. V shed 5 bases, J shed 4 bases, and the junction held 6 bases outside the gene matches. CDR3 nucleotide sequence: TGTGCCAGCAGCGGAGGGACAGGGATATACGAGCAGTACTTC. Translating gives CASSGGTGIYEQYF.

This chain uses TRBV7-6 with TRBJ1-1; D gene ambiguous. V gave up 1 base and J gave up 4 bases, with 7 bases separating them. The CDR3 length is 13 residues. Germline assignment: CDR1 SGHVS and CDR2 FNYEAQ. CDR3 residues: CASSLEVTTEAFF. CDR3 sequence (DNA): TGTGCCAGCAGCTTAGAAGTAACCACTGAAGCTTTCTTT.

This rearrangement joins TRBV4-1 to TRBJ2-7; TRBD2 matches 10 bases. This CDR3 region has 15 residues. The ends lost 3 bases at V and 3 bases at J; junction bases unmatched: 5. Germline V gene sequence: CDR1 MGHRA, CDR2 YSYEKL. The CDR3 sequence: CASSHASGSRYEQYF. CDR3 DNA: TGCGCCAGCAGCCATGCTAGCGGGAGTCGCTACGAGCAGTACTTC.

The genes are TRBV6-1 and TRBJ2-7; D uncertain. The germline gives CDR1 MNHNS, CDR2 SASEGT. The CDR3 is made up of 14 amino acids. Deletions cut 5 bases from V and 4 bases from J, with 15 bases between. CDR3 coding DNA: TGTGCCAGCAGTATTGAGGTGTCTGAGTACGAGCAGTACTTC. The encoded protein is CASSIEVSEYEQYF.

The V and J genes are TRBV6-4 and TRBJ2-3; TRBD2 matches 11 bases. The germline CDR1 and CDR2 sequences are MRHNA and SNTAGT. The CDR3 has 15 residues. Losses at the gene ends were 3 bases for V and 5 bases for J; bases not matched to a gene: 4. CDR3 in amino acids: CASSETSGSLDTQYF. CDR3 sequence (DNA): TGTGCCAGCAGTGAAACTAGCGGGAGTCTAGATACGCAGTATTTT.

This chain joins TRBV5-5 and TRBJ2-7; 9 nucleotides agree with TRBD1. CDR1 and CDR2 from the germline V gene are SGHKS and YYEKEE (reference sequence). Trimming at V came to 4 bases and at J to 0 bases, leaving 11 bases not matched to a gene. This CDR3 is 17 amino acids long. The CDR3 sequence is CASSTIGTGTRSYEQYF. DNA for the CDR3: TGTGCCAGCAGCACCATAGGGACAGGGACTCGCTCCTACGAGCAGTACTTC.

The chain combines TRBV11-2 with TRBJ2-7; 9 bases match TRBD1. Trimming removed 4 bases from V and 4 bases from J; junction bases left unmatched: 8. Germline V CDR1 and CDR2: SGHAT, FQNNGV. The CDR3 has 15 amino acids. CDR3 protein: CASSSSTGGEYEQYF. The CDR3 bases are TGTGCCAGCAGCTCGTCGACAGGGGGAGAGTACGAGCAGTACTTC.

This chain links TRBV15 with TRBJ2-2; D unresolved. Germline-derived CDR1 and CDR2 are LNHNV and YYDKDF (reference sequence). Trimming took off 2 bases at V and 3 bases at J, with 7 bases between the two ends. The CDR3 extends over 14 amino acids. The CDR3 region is CATSRPSDTGELFF. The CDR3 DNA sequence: TGTGCCACCAGCAGACCCTCGGACACCGGGGAGCTGTTTTTT.